Following are 23 T cell receptor beta chains from one sample sequenced in a study of monozygotic twins with cystic fibrosis. The table came from immunoSEQ multiplex PCR; TCRdb's copy has only in-frame clones and leaves some out. The sample consists of fewer than 11,000 clones, 99% of them appearing once. Sequencing input: blood. Receptors originate from a man between 18 and 29 years old with cystic fibrosis.

V gene TRBV27 combines with J gene TRBJ1-6; maybe TRBD1 (6 bases). Trimming pared 2 bases from V and 5 bases from J, leaving 16 bases between. This CDR3 region has 17 residues. Germline CDR1 reads MNHEY; CDR2 reads SMNVEV (reference sequence). CDR3: CASSLPRGGADNSPLHF. The CDR3 region has the DNA TGTGCCAGCAGTTTACCCCGGGGGGGGGCGGATAATTCACCCCTCCACTTT.

The chain is built from TRBV5-6 and TRBJ2-7, with D maybe TRBD1 (5 bases). The V end was cut by 3 bases, the J end by 4 bases, with 17 bases between. Germline assignment: CDR1 SGHDT and CDR2 YYEEEE. The CDR3 totals 15 residues. The CDR3 is CASSWMAGNEYEQYF. The CDR3, as DNA: TGTGCCAGCAGCTGGATGGCAGGGAATGAGTACGAGCAGTACTTC.

The J gene is TRBJ1-4, the V gene TRBV29-1, with D possibly matching TRBD1 (5 bases). The germline V gene encodes CDR1 SQVTM and CDR2 ANQGSEA. Trimming cost V 3 bases and J 10 bases, with 18 bases left between them. This CDR3 comprises 14 residues. The CDR3 region has the DNA TGCAGCGTTGATACGCAGGGTTCGTTCGGAAAACTGTTTTTT. This encodes CSVDTQGSFGKLFF.

The chain is built from TRBV19 and TRBJ2-2; D may be TRBD1 (5 bases). This CDR3 comprises 18 residues. The germline V gene encodes CDR1 LNHDA and CDR2 SQIVND (reference sequence). V was trimmed by 5 bases and J by 0 bases, leaving 19 bases between them. The CDR3 spells CASSPRTTRISNTGELFF. As DNA, the CDR3 is TGTGCCAGTAGTCCCCGGACAACACGCATATCGAACACCGGGGAGCTGTTTTTT.

V and J are TRBV11-3 and TRBJ2-1; D not resolved. Looked up from germline, CDR1 is SGHNT and CDR2 is YENEEA. There are 13 residues in the CDR3. Between the trimmed V and J ends, which lost 0 bases and 10 bases, there was a span of 10 bases. CDR3: CASSLEAALEQFF. CDR3 in DNA: TGTGCCAGCAGCTTAGAGGCGGCCTTGGAGCAGTTCTTC.

The chain couples TRBV14 to TRBJ1-2, with 8 bases matching TRBD1. The CDR3 has 15 residues. Germline CDR1 and CDR2: SGHDN and FVKESK. V trimming: 1 base; J trimming: 4 bases; junction bases outside the gene matches: 5. Here the CDR3 reads CASSQGDRRPYGYTF. CDR3 bases: TGTGCCAGCAGCCAAGGGGACAGGAGACCCTATGGCTACACCTTC.

This clone was recorded once. This chain uses TRBV18 with TRBJ2-1; the D is unclear. The CDR3 has 13 residues. Per germline, CDR1 KGHSH and CDR2 LQKENI. Trimming shortened V by 3 bases and J by 7 bases, and 10 bases separated the two germline ends. This CDR3 is CASSPLPRNEQFF. CDR3 bases: TGTGCCAGCTCACCCCTACCGAGGAATGAGCAGTTCTTC. Complete variable domain (other parts from reference TRBV18 and TRBJ2-1): NAGVMQNPRHLVRRRGQEARLRCSPMKGHSHVYWYRQLPEEGLKFMVYLQKENIIDESGMPKERFSAEFPKEGPSILRIQQVVRGDSAAYFCASSPLPRNEQFFGPGTRLTVL.

The chain couples TRBV10-3 to TRBJ2-1; 13 bases agree with TRBD2. The CDR3 runs 16 residues. J gave up 1 base and V 7 bases, and 4 bases lay outside the gene matches. Germline lookup yields CDR1 ENHRY and CDR2 SYGVKD. CDR3 sequence reads: CAITRLAGGSYNEQFF. The CDR3 DNA reads TGTGCCATCACCAGACTAGCGGGAGGTTCCTACAATGAGCAGTTCTTC.

The chain carries TRBV19 and TRBJ2-3; 9 bases agree with TRBD2. Germline V gene lookup returns CDR1 LNHDA and CDR2 SQIVND (reference sequence). V dropped 5 bases and J dropped 2; count of bases not matched to a gene: 8. The CDR3 is 16 residues long. The CDR3, as DNA: TGTGCCAGTAGTCCTTATAGCGGGAGAAACACAGATACGCAGTATTTT. It yields the protein CASSPYSGRNTDTQYF.

The chain combines TRBV5-5 with TRBJ1-1; D uncertain. Germline CDR1 reads SGHKS; CDR2 reads YYEKEE (reference sequence). V lost 3 bases and J 0 bases, leaving 6 bases between the germline ends. The CDR3 is made up of 13 amino acids. The CDR3 loop is CASSWALNTEAFF. CDR3 DNA: TGTGCCAGCAGCTGGGCCTTGAACACTGAAGCTTTCTTT.

The J gene is TRBJ1-1, the V gene TRBV7-9; TRBD1 is a possible D gene (5 bases). Germline V gene data show CDR1 as SEHNR and CDR2 as FQNEAQ (reference sequence). The CDR3 is made up of 15 amino acids. Trimming removed 5 bases from V and 3 bases from J, with 16 bases in between. The CDR3 protein is CASSLGPGRYTEAFF. The DNA for the CDR3 is TGTGCCAGCAGCCTCGGGCCAGGGCGGTACACTGAAGCTTTCTTT.

The V and J genes are TRBV7-2 and TRBJ1-4; 7 bases map to TRBD1. This CDR3 has 14 residues. Germline CDR1 SGHTA, CDR2 FQGNSA. With 7 bases clipped from V and 3 bases from J, the junction kept 5 bases outside the gene matches. The DNA for the CDR3 is TGTGCCAGCAATCCCAGGGGGGCTAATGAAAAACTGTTTTTT. Translating it yields CASNPRGANEKLFF. Complete variable domain (other parts from reference TRBV7-2 and TRBJ1-4): GAGVSQSPSNKVTEKGKDVELRCDPISGHTALYWYRQSLGQGLEFLIYFQGNSAPDKSGLPSDRFSAERTGGSVSTLTIQRTQQEDSAVYLCASNPRGANEKLFFGSGTQLSVL.

J is TRBJ2-1 and V is TRBV4-3; D is unclear. The CDR3 is 15 amino acids. Germline loops: CDR1 LGHNA, CDR2 YSLEER. V shed 0 bases and J shed 3 bases, with 9 bases lying between them. CDR3 protein: CASSQDTGSYNEQFF. Written as DNA, the CDR3 is TGCGCCAGCAGCCAAGATACGGGCAGCTACAATGAGCAGTTCTTC.

This chain uses TRBV9 with TRBJ2-1, with D uncertain. The CDR3 contains 12 residues. V lost 4 bases, J lost 7 bases, and 9 bases lay in between. Germline values: CDR1 SGDLS, CDR2 YYNGEE. The CDR3 sequence is CASSPHGNEQFF. CDR3 bases: TGTGCCAGCAGCCCTCACGGGAATGAGCAGTTCTTC.

The chain carries TRBV18 and TRBJ1-1, with D uncertain. V was clipped by 6 bases and J by 3 bases, with 11 bases between them. CDR3 length: 13 amino acids. Germline-derived CDR1 and CDR2 are KGHSH and LQKENI. The DNA of the CDR3 is TGTGCCAGCTCCCCTGGGAGAGACACTGAAGCTTTCTTT. Translating gives CASSPGRDTEAFF.

V usage is TRBV19 and J usage is TRBJ1-5; 7 bases fit TRBD1. Looked up from germline, CDR1 is LNHDA and CDR2 is SQIVND (reference sequence). The CDR3 totals 14 residues. Losses at the gene ends were 7 bases for V and 6 bases for J; bases not matched to a gene: 9. The CDR3 reads CASTPTGDGQPQHF. The CDR3 DNA follows: TGTGCCAGTACTCCCACAGGGGATGGTCAGCCCCAGCATTTT.

The chain carries TRBV6-5 and TRBJ1-1, with D uncertain. The CDR3 totals 15 residues. Deletions cut 2 bases from V and 4 bases from J, with 14 bases between. From germline, CDR1 is MNHEY and CDR2 SVGAGI. The CDR3 DNA reads as TGTGCCAGCAGTTACGAGTTAGGGTTGGGCACTGAAGCTTTCTTT. Protein product: CASSYELGLGTEAFF.

The chain has TRBV29-1 and TRBJ2-5; D remains ambiguous. The CDR3 contains 11 residues. V was trimmed by 3 bases and J by 4 bases, leaving 6 bases between them. Germline V lookup: CDR1 SQVTM, CDR2 ANQGSEA. CDR3 loop: CSVDVGETQYF. The CDR3 nucleotides are TGCAGCGTTGATGTGGGAGAGACCCAGTACTTC.

The chain combines TRBV30 with TRBJ1-3, with 7 positions matching TRBD1. This CDR3 is built from 15 residues. With V trimmed by 2 bases and J by 4 bases, 8 bases remained unmatched. Germline CDR1 is GTSNPN and CDR2 is SVGIG (reference sequence). The CDR3 region is CAWSIQGTAGNTIYF. Written as DNA, the CDR3 is TGTGCCTGGAGTATTCAAGGGACAGCCGGAAACACCATATATTTT.

Points on this clone: At one of its ends the junction is not consistent with the germline gene, which may arise from a read error. The chain uses TRBV7-7 and TRBJ2-3; D tentatively fits TRBD1 or TRBD2 (5 bases each). Germline V gene lookup returns CDR1 SSHAT and CDR2 FNYEAQ (reference sequence). This CDR3 is built from 13 residues. CDR3 DNA sequence: TGTGCTAGCAGCCTGGGACGCACAGATACGCAGTATTTT. It yields the protein CASSLGRTDTQYF.

The J gene is TRBJ2-1, the V gene TRBV29-1; D uncertain. Germline assignment: CDR1 SQVTM and CDR2 ANQGSEA. V lost 5 bases, J lost 7 bases, and 9 bases lay in between. The CDR3 runs 11 residues. CDR3 DNA: TGCAGCGTTCGACCCATTAATGAGCAGTTCTTC. It codes for CSVRPINEQFF.

The rearrangement uses TRBV25-1 and TRBJ2-5; D is unclear. The assigned J gene may be wrong: the sequence end matches TRBJ2-7 better. Germline CDR1 MGHDK, CDR2 SYGVNS. The CDR3 sequence is 13 residues long. The CDR3 region is CASSELRIGEQYF. The CDR3 coding sequence is TGTGCCAGCAGTGAATTAAGGATTGGCGAGCAGTACTTC.

As DNA, the CDR3 is TGCAGCGTTGCTACAGCTAACACTGAAGCTTTCTTT. It encodes CSVATANTEAFF. The V gene is TRBV29-1, the J gene TRBJ1-1, with D hard to call. The CDR3 runs to 12 residues. Germline CDR1 reads SQVTM; CDR2 reads ANQGSEA. With 4 bases removed from V and 2 bases from J, the gap between germline ends came to 8 bases.